This T cell receptor beta chain was captured by sequencing in a study of T cell changes during pregnancy in multiple sclerosis. The protocol was immunoSEQ multiplex PCR, while the TCRdb copy is restricted to in-frame clones and leaves out a portion. Here the sample spans about 70,000 clones, 85% to 95% being singletons. Germline CDR1 reads SGHDT; CDR2 reads YYEEEE. Trimming left V 0 bases short and J 3 bases short, with 10 bases between. CDR3 length: 15 residues. The TCR sequence derives from a female donor with multiple sclerosis, enrolled in a pregnancy study. Sequenced material: peripheral blood, taken before pregnancy. The chain carries TRBV5-6 and TRBJ2-1, with D possibly being TRBD1 (6 bases). This chain's CDR3 is CASSLAGQDYNEQFF. Here the CDR3 DNA reads TGTGCCAGCAGCTTGGCGGGACAAGACTACAATGAGCAGTTCTTC.